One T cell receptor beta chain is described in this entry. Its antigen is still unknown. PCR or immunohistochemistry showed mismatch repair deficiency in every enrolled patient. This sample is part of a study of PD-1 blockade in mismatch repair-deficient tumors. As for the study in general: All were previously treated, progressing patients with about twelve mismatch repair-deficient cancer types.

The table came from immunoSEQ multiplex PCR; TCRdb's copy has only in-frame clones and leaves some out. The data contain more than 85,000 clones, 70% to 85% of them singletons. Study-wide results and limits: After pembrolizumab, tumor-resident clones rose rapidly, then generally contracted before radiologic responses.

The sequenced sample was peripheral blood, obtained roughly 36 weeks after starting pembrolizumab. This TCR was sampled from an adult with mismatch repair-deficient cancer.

Here the CDR3 reads CATEDRAMDNEQFF. For the CDR3, the DNA is TGTGCCACCGAGGACAGGGCTATGGACAATGAGCAGTTCTTC. The genes are TRBV15 and TRBJ2-1; 8 nucleotides agree with TRBD1. The CDR3 sequence is 14 residues long. The germline V gene has CDR1 LNHNV and CDR2 YYDKDF (reference sequence). V shed 8 bases, J shed 5 bases, and the junction held 8 bases outside the gene matches.